Given below is one TCR beta chain in context. The antigen it recognizes is unknown. No much larger clonotype is one base removed from it; base qualities were not supplied. This specimen comes from a study of CD8 T cells in Susac syndrome (dated 2019 in TCRdb). In the study overall: Among the Susac syndrome patients who were sequenced, clinically active disease was present in over 5 and clinical remission was observed in 8 or 9. At blood withdrawal, Susac syndrome patients were therapy-naive, treated with corticosteroids (with IVIg additionally given to some), or treated with IVIg alone. Repertoire sequencing was used to test whether CD8+ T cell activation and differentiation in Susac syndrome was antigen driven. CD8+ T cell repertoire clonality was compared between eleven to twelve healthy donors, roughly 14 Susac syndrome patients and 15 multiple sclerosis patients.

Overall results and qualifications from the work: The number of individuals in the TCR sequencing and HLA analysis was recognized as being relatively small. Clonal expansion was observed in Susac syndrome CD8+ repertoires, with the highest expansion in CD8+ TEMRA cells and greater expansion in clinically active than in remitting patients. Looking at Susac-specific public clones, the researchers identified about 15 in the total CD8+ repertoire and a few in the CD8+ TEMRA repertoire.

Peripheral blood CD8+ and CD4+ T cells from healthy donors, Susac syndrome patients and multiple sclerosis patients were profiled using high-throughput TCR beta sequencing. Recently defined diagnostic criteria for definite or probable disease were met by the Susac syndrome patients. CD8+ TEMRA cells were enriched by FACS, while bulk CD8+ and CD4+ T cells were purified by magnetic negative isolation. Blood was collected in EDTA tubes and processed within 24 hours, with PBMCs isolated through density gradient centrifugation. PBMCs intended for TCR sequencing were cryopreserved in liquid nitrogen and were subsequently thawed in a 37 degrees C water bath. A purity of at least 90% was achieved for sorted or isolated CD4+, CD8+ and CD8+ TEMRA cells. The germline V gene (reference sequence) yields SEHNR for CDR1 and FQNEAQ for CDR2. V and J lose 11 bases and 1 base, and a span of 18 bases separates them. From the cysteine through the phenylalanine, the CDR3 covers 15 amino acids. Only the CDR3 region is kept as DNA, spanning 45 bases read in frame from base 1.

RNA was extracted using the RNeasy kit, and about 0.45 to 1 ug of the RNA was reverse transcribed with random hexamers. TCR beta CDR3 regions were amplified with the immunoSEQ multiplex PCR assay covering 54 Vbeta and 13 Jbeta segments. To correct PCR amplification bias, a synthetic template baseline was used for both primer optimization and computational correction. Regarding the original processing steps: Reads were annotated to V, D and J genes according to IMGT and were analyzed with immunoSEQ Analyzer, with only productive sequences retained. Clonality was calculated as one minus the Shannon entropy normalized by log2 of the number of productive unique sequences. For each patient and control, public and private clones were evaluated among the 100 most prevalent clones. Susac-specific clones were defined as absent from healthy and MS cohorts, 1052 published viral clones and other ImmuneACCESS disease sequences. Using fastp trimming at Q25 and MiXCR clonotype assembly, TCRdb reanalyzed the public sequencing data and kept in-frame beta chains. Rows with one shared CDR3 protein collapse into an entry with the most common genes and DNA. None of the V and J calls come from the authors' own analysis; TCRdb made them. The sample table records about 53,000 distinct CDR3 sequences; just under 95% of these occur just once. The top ten hold about 0.75% of the sample.

What was sequenced was CD8+ T cells from PBMCs. The sequence is built from TRBV7-9 and TRBJ2-4, with the D gene not confidently named. This clonotype was obtained from a human donor with Susac syndrome. The CDR3 corresponds to CAGQLPSSAKNIQYF. In nucleotides, the sequence is TGTGCCGGGCAGCTCCCTTCGTCCGCCAAAAACATTCAGTACTTC.